This T cell receptor beta chain appears in the sequencing data of a study of blood T cell repertoires in COVID-19 (dated by TCRdb to about 2020). At the level of the whole study: Samples from collaborators originated in the United States, Italy and Spain and spanned both the acute and convalescent phases of COVID-19. The prospective study material was composed of cDNA or gDNA derived from T cells, B-cell-depleted T cells, or PBMCs. Sample metadata almost always included a de-identified subject ID, COVID-19 status, age in years and sex. The samples were drawn from two sources: the first 160 participants of the ongoing ImmuneRACE study, and 1,254 subjects contributed by 6 global collaborators. The repertoires were released in a freely available public database intended as a resource for research on the immune response to SARS-CoV-2. Subjects who had been exposed to COVID-19, were actively infected with it, or had recovered from it provided the deeply sampled blood TCRbeta repertoires that made up the dataset. Where available, HLA class I and class II types were taken from metadata supplied by the sample provider and were not determined by assay-based typing.

The research as a whole found: The amount of clinical and demographic metadata varied by source and participant and was provided uncurated.

Enrolling through a virtual design, the prospective study's participants ranged in age from roughly 18 to 89 years and lived across around 25 United States geographic areas. In the prospective study, cohorts were assigned on the basis of participant-reported clinical history obtained from a screening survey and a study questionnaire. A participant counted as exposed if, within 2 weeks of entering the study, that participant had been in contact with someone who had a PCR-confirmed or clinician-diagnosed COVID-19 case. In the prospective study, whole blood, serum and a nasopharyngeal or oropharyngeal swab were collected from each participant by mobile phlebotomists. Over a 2-month period, participants in the prospective study had the option of providing additional blood draws and questionnaires. Prospective study blood samples were shipped either frozen or at room temperature before DNA extraction.

Remarks on this clone: Its antigen remains unidentified. Base qualities are not provided; no much larger clone lies one nucleotide away.

TCRbeta CDR3 regions were amplified from genomic DNA by means of the immunoSEQ Assay, a bias-controlled multiplex PCR. The study's own analysis went as follows. Nucleated cell counts per sample were estimated from amplification of reference gene primers within the assay. To quantify the absolute abundance of each unique TCRbeta CDR3 rearrangement, sequence reads were collapsed and filtered. For each sample, productive Simpson clonality was calculated as the square root of Simpson's diversity index over productive rearrangements. Imported from immuneACCESS, the table was reduced by TCRdb to in-frame sequences with V and J called. These copies leave out some clones; in studies compared against another copy, an unresolved V gene accounts for under half, and the cause of the remainder is not known. The V and J calls and clone size are taken from that table; D and trimming were inferred from the DNA. The sample table lists about 220,000 clones, roughly 90% of them with a count of one. The ten largest make up roughly 15% of the sample.

This sequence was found in a young man who had been exposed to COVID-19. Sequencing used PBMCs or T cells enriched from blood (not recorded which).

The CDR3: CASSLVGWGRSGELFF. The nucleotide sequence reads TGTGCCAGCAGCTTAGTAGGTTGGGGGAGGTCCGGGGAGCTGTTTTTT. The rearranged segments are TRBV7-2 and TRBJ2-2; TRBD2 is a weak D gene call, 6 bases matching. Sequences SGHTA (CDR1) and FQGNSA (CDR2) are obtained from the germline V gene. From the cysteine up to the phenylalanine, the CDR3 has a length of 16 residues. The retained sequence is limited to the CDR3, 48 bases, with the frame set at the first base. V is pared back by 1 base and J by 6 bases, with 15 bases lying between the germline termini. Full variable domain (CDR3 extended with the reference TRBV7-2 and TRBJ2-2 proteins): GAGVSQSPSNKVTEKGKDVELRCDPISGHTALYWYRQSLGQGLEFLIYFQGNSAPDKSGLPSDRFSAERTGGSVSTLTIQRTQQEDSAVYLCASSLVGWGRSGELFFGEGSRLTVL.